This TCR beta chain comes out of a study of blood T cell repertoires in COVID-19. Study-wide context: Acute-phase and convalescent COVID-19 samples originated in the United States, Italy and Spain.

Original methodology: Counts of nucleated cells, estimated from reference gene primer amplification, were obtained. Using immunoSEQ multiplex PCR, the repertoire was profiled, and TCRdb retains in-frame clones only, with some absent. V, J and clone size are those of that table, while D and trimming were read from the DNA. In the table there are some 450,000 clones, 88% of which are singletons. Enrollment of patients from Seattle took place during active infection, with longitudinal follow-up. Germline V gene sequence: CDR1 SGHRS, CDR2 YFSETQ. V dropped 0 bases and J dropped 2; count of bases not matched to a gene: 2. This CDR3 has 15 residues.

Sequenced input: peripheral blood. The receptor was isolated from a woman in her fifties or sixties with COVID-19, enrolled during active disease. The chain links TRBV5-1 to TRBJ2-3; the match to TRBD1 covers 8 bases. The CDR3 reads CASSLDRGDTDTQYF. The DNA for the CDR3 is TGCGCCAGCAGCTTGGACAGGGGGGACACAGATACGCAGTATTTT.